Listed below are T cell receptor beta chains from one sample, sequenced in a study of cytomegalovirus exposure and HLA in healthy donors. Measured with immunoSEQ multiplex PCR; TCRdb has only the in-frame clones, and not every one. Found here are around 150,000 clones, approximately 78% of them singletons; the top ten hold more than 1.3%. Material: PBMCs. These receptors all stem from a male donor in good health and CMV-seronegative. Both conserved end residues are part of each CDR3. The order of the fields is V gene, clone size, D gene, J gene, CDR3 DNA, CDR3 protein. The D gene is left open where the match is weak. Only part of the rows carry a size: once, few, many, or a class if the clone is expanded.

V: TRBV2
size: -
D: -
J: TRBJ2-1
DNA: TGTGCCAGCAGTGACCTTTTCTTATCCTACAATGAGCAGTTCTTC
CDR3: CASSDLFLSYNEQFF

V: TRBV2
size: -
D: -
J: TRBJ1-6
DNA: TGTGCCAGCAGTGAAGCCGGGGTAAGGTCACCCCTCCACTTT
CDR3: CASSEAGVRSPLHF

V: TRBV29-1
size: few
D: -
J: TRBJ1-1
DNA: TGCAGCGTTGAAGAATCGGGGGGGTGGAGCACTGAAGCTTTCTTT
CDR3: CSVEESGGWSTEAFF

V: TRBV27
size: -
D: -
J: TRBJ2-2
DNA: TGTGCCAGCAGTTTACGATCTAGTACGAACACCGGGGAGCTGTTTTTT
CDR3: CASSLRSSTNTGELFF

V: TRBV19
size: many
D: TRBD1
J: TRBJ1-2
DNA: TGTGCCAGTAGAGGGACAGGGTATAACTATGGCTACACCTTC
CDR3: CASRGTGYNYGYTF

V: TRBV18
size: -
D: TRBD2
J: TRBJ2-1
DNA: TGTGCCAGCTCAACCCTTCCCGGACTAGCGGGAGTACTGGATGAGCAGTTCTTC
CDR3: CASSTLPGLAGVLDEQFF

V: TRBV27
size: -
D: TRBD1
J: TRBJ2-3
DNA: TGTGCCAGCAGTTTAGGGAGACAGGGGGGGCAGTATTTT
CDR3: CASSLGRQGGQYF

V: TRBV7-2
size: -
D: -
J: TRBJ2-5
DNA: TGTGCCAGCAGCTTACAGGGGCAAACGGAGACCCAGTACTTC
CDR3: CASSLQGQTETQYF

V: TRBV7-2
size: -
D: -
J: TRBJ2-5
DNA: TGTGCCAGCAGCTTCCAGAGCGGACAAGAGACCCAGTACTTC
CDR3: CASSFQSGQETQYF

V: TRBV5-1
size: -
D: -
J: TRBJ2-3
DNA: TGCGCCAGCAGCTTGGGGCAGGGGGGAGCTACAGATACGCAGTATTTT
CDR3: CASSLGQGGATDTQYF

V: TRBV9
size: few
D: -
J: TRBJ2-5
DNA: TGTGCCAGCAGCAGGCAGGGGTGGGAGACCCAGTACTTC
CDR3: CASSRQGWETQYF

V: TRBV29-1
size: -
D: -
J: TRBJ2-7
DNA: TGCAGCGTCACAGGGTCTGCGTACGAGCAGTACTTC
CDR3: CSVTGSAYEQYF

V: TRBV5-6
size: -
D: TRBD2
J: TRBJ2-3
DNA: TGTGCCAGCAGCTTGGCGCCTAGCGGGAGTATTACAGATACGCAGTATTTT
CDR3: CASSLAPSGSITDTQYF

V: TRBV18
size: -
D: TRBD2
J: TRBJ2-7
DNA: TGTGCCAGCTCAAGGCGGGAGGCGACGAACGAGCAGTACTTC
CDR3: CASSRREATNEQYF

V: TRBV9
size: -
D: TRBD1
J: TRBJ2-3
DNA: TGTGCCAGCAGCGACCCGCCCGGGACAGCCGGCACAGATACGCAGTATTTT
CDR3: CASSDPPGTAGTDTQYF

V: TRBV4-2
size: -
D: TRBD2
J: TRBJ2-1
DNA: TGTGCCAGCAGCCCTGTGACTAGCGGGGACTACAATGAGCAGTTCTTC
CDR3: CASSPVTSGDYNEQFF

V: TRBV19
size: -
D: -
J: TRBJ1-2
DNA: TGTGCCAGTAGACAACGTCCAAACTATGGCTACACCTTC
CDR3: CASRQRPNYGYTF

V: TRBV7-3
size: -
D: TRBD2
J: TRBJ2-1
DNA: TGTGCCAGCAGCTTAACGGGACTAGGCCGTAGCGATGAGCAGTTCTTC
CDR3: CASSLTGLGRSDEQFF

V: TRBV6-6
size: -
D: -
J: TRBJ1-1
DNA: TGTGCCAGCAGCTACGAGGGAACTGAAGCTTTCTTT
CDR3: CASSYEGTEAFF

V: TRBV14
size: few
D: -
J: TRBJ1-4
DNA: TGTGCCAGCAGCCAAGTATTGGGGGGAAATGAAAAACTGTTTTTT
CDR3: CASSQVLGGNEKLFF

V: TRBV29-1
size: -
D: -
J: TRBJ2-7
DNA: TGCAGCGTTGAATCCAGGACATACGAGCAGTACTTC
CDR3: CSVESRTYEQYF

V: TRBV21-1
size: -
D: -
J: TRBJ1-5
DNA: TGTGCCAGCAACCTGGACAGGGAGGACGGCAATCAGCCCCAGCATTTT
CDR3: CASNLDREDGNQPQHF

V: TRBV11-3
size: -
D: TRBD2
J: TRBJ2-1
DNA: TGTGCCAGCAGCTTAGATCATAGCGGGAGTAGCTCCTACAATGAGCAGTTCTTC
CDR3: CASSLDHSGSSSYNEQFF

V: TRBV5-1
size: -
D: -
J: TRBJ2-7
DNA: TGCGCCAGCAGCTTGGACCAGGGCCGCGAGCAGTACTTC
CDR3: CASSLDQGREQYF

V: TRBV4-3
size: -
D: -
J: TRBJ2-3
DNA: TGCGCCAGCAGCCAAGATCTTCAGGGGACGAATACGCAGTATTTT
CDR3: CASSQDLQGTNTQYF

V: TRBV2
size: -
D: -
J: TRBJ2-2
DNA: TGTGCCAGCAGTGTCACAGGGAAAGGCACCGGGGAGCTGTTTTTT
CDR3: CASSVTGKGTGELFF

V: TRBV6-5
size: -
D: -
J: TRBJ1-5
DNA: TGTGCCAGCAGTTACTCCTCAGGACAGAATCAGCCCCAGCATTTT
CDR3: CASSYSSGQNQPQHF